This TCR beta chain was recorded in a study of vaccination effects on CD4 cells after COVID-19. The CDR3 consists of 17 residues. V was shortened by 6 bases and J by 1 base, with 21 bases between the two germline ends. CDR1 and CDR2 from the germline V gene are MNHEY and SVGEGT. About this clone: What it binds is not known.

Sequencing in the ViraFEST assay came after antigen-specific CD4+ T cells had been expanded with viral peptide pools, which were used to stimulate PBMC. Following an approximately 10-day culture, CD4+ T cells were purified. It was two doses of either the BNT162b2 or mRNA-1273 vaccine that participants received. Negative nucleocapsid antibody tests before and after vaccination confirmed no previous SARS-CoV-2 infection. Assay: immunoSEQ multiplex PCR; the TCRdb copy retains only in-frame clones and omits some. The table records around 81,000 clones, over 75% of them present only once. This chain links TRBV6-2 or TRBV6-3 with TRBJ1-1; D ambiguous. The input for sequencing was CD4+ T cells from PBMCs cultured with HCoV-OC43 spike peptides, taken after COVID-19 vaccination. Subset given: HCoV-OC43 spike overlapping peptide pool stimulation. The TCR was taken from a human donor who received a COVID-19 vaccine. This CDR3 reads CASSPQRQQRWNTEAFF. The CDR3 DNA reads TGTGCCAGCAGCCCTCAGAGGCAGCAAAGGTGGAACACTGAAGCTTTCTTT.